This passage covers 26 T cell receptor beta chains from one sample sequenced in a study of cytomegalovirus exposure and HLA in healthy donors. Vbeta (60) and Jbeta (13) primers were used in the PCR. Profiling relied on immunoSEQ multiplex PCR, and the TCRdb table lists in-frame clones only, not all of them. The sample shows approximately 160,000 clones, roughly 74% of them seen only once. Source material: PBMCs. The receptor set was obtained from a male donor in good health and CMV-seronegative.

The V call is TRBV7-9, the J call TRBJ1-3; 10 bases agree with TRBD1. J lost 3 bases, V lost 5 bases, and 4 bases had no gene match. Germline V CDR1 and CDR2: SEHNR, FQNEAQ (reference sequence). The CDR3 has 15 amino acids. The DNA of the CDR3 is TGTGCCAGCAGCGGGGGACAGGGGAGTGGAAACACCATATATTTT. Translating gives CASSGGQGSGNTIYF. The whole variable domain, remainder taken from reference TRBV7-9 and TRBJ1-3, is DTGVSQNPRHKITKRGQNVTFRCDPISEHNRLYWYRQTLGQGPEFLTYFQNEAQLEKSRLLSDRFSAERPKGSFSTLEIQRTEQGDSAMYLCASSGGQGSGNTIYFGEGSWLTVV.

Here the CDR3 reads CASRLAGDTQYF. The CDR3 DNA follows: TGTGCCAGTAGACTAGCGGGTGATACGCAGTATTTT. V usage is TRBV19 and J usage is TRBJ2-3; 9 bases align to TRBD2. Germline-derived CDR1 and CDR2 are LNHDA and SQIVND (reference sequence). V lost 6 bases and J lost 6; bases outside the gene matches: 1. CDR3 size: 12 residues.

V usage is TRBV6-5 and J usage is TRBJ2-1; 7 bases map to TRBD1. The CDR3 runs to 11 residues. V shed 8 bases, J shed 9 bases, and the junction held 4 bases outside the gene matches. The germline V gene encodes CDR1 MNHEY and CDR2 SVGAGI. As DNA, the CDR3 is TGTGCCAGCCTCAGGGGGAGTGAGCAGTTCTTC. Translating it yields CASLRGSEQFF.

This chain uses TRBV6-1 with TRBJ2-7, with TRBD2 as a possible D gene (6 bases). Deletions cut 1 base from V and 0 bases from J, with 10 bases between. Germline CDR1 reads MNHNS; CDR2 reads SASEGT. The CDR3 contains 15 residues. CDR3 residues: CASSEGLASSYEQYF. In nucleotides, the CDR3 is TGTGCCAGCAGTGAAGGCCTAGCGAGCTCCTACGAGCAGTACTTC.

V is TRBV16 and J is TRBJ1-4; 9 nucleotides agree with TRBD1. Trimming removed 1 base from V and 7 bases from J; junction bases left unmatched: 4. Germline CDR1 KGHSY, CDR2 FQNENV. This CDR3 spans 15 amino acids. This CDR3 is CASSQLGTGSEKLFF. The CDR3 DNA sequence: TGTGCCAGCAGCCAATTGGGGACAGGGAGTGAAAAACTGTTTTTT.

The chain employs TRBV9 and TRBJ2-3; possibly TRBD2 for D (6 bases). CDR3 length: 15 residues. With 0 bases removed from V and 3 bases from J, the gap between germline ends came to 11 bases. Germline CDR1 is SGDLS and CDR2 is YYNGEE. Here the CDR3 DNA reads TGTGCCAGCAGCGTAGAGCGGCTAGCGACAGATACGCAGTATTTT. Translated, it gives CASSVERLATDTQYF.

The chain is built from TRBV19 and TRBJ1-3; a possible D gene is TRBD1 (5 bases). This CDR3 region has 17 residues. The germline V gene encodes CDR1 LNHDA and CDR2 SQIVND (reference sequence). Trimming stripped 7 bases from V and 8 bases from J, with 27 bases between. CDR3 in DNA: TGTGCCAGTACCGGGCGTGCGGGACGAAACACAATCCACACCATATATTTT. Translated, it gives CASTGRAGRNTIHTIYF. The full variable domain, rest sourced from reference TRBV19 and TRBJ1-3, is DGGITQSPKYLFRKEGQNVTLSCEQNLNHDAMYWYRQDPGQGLRLIYYSQIVNDFQKGDIAEGYSVSREKKESFPLTVTSAQKNPTAFYLCASTGRAGRNTIHTIYFGEGSWLTVV.

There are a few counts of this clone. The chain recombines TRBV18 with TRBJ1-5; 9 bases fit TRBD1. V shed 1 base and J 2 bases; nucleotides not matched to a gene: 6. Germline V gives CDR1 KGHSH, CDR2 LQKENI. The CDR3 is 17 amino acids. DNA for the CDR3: TGTGCCAGCTCACCACGGGACAGGGCTATTGGCAATCAGCCCCAGCATTTT. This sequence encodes CASSPRDRAIGNQPQHF.

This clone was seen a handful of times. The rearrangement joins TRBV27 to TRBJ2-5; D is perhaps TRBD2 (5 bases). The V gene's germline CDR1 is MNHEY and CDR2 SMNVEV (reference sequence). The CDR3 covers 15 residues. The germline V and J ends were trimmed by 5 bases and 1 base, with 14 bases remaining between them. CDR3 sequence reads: CASSPGTRSQETQYF. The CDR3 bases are TGTGCCAGCAGTCCGGGAACTAGAAGCCAAGAGACCCAGTACTTC.

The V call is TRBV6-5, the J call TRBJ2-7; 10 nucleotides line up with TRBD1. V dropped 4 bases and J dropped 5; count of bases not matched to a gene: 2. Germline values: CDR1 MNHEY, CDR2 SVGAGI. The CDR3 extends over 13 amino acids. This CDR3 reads CASSWDRGHEQYF. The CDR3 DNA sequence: TGTGCCAGCAGTTGGGACAGGGGCCACGAGCAGTACTTC.

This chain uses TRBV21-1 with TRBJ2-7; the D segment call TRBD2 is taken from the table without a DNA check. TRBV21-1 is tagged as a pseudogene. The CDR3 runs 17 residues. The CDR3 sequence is CASSNRTRGYNGYEQYF. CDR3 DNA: TGTGCCAGCAGCAACCGAACACGGGGTTATAACGGGTACGAGCAGTACTTC.

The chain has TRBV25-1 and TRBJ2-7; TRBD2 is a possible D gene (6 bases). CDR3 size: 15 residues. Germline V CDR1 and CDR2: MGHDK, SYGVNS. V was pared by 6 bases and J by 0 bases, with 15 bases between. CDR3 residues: CASSPGDSSSYEQYF. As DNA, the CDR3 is TGTGCCAGCAGCCCTGGGGACTCAAGCTCCTACGAGCAGTACTTC.

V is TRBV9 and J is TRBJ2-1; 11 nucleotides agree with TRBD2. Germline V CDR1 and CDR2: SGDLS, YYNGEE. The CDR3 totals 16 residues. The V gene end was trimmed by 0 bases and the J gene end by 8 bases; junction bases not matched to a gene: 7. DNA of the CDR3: TGTGCCAGCAGCGTAGCGCTAGCGGGGGGAAATTATGAGCAGTTCTTC. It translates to CASSVALAGGNYEQFF.

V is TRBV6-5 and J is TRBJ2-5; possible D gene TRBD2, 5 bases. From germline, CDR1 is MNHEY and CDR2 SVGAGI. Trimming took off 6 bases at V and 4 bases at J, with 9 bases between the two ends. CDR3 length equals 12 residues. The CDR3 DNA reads TGTGCCAGCAGGAGAGGAGGAGAGACCCAGTACTTC. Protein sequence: CASRRGGETQYF.

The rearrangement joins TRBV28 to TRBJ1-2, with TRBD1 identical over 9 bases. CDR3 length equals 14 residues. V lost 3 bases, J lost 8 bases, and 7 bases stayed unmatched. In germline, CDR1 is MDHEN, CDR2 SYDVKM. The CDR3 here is CASSLVQGAQGYTF. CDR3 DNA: TGTGCCAGCAGTTTGGTACAGGGGGCGCAGGGCTACACCTTC.

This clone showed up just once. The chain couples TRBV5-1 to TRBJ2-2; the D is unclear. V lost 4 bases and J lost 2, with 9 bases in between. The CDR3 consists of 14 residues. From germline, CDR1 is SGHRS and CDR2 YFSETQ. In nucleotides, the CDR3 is TGCGCCAGCAGCAGGAACAGCAACACCGGGGAGCTGTTTTTT. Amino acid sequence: CASSRNSNTGELFF.

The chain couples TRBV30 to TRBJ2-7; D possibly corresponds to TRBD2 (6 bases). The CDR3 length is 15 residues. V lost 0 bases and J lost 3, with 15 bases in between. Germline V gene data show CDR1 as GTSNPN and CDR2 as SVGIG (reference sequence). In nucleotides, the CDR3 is TGTGCCTGGAGTGTTCGTTCTTACGGGGGCTACGAGCAGTACTTC. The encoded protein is CAWSVRSYGGYEQYF.

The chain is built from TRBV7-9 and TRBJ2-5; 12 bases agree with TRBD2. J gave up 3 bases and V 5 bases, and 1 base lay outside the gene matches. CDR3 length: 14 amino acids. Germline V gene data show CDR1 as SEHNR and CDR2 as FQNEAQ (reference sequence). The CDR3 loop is CASSRTSGEETQYF. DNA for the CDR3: TGTGCCAGCAGCAGGACTAGCGGGGAAGAGACCCAGTACTTC.

CDR3 sequence: CASSPALREGTQYF. The CDR3 DNA is TGTGCCAGTAGTCCCGCCCTGCGGGAGGGAACGCAGTATTTT. This chain uses TRBV19 with TRBJ2-3; 9 bases match TRBD2. In germline, CDR1 is LNHDA, CDR2 SQIVND (reference sequence). The CDR3 loop spans 14 amino acids. After removal of 5 bases from V and 9 bases from J, the junction contained 9 bases not matched to a gene.

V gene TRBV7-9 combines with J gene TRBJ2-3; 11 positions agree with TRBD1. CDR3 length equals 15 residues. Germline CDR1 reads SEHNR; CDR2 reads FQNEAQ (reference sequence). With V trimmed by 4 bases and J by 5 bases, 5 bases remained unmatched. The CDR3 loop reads CASSSADRGRDTQYF. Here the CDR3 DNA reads TGTGCCAGCAGCTCAGCGGACAGGGGGCGAGATACGCAGTATTTT.

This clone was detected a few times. The CDR3, as DNA: TGTGCCAGCAGTTACCTAGCGGGGGGGGTACAGACCCAGTACTTC. Its protein product is CASSYLAGGVQTQYF. J is TRBJ2-5 and V is TRBV6-5; TRBD2 matches 12 bases. V lost 2 bases to trimming and J lost 6 bases; unmatched junction nucleotides: 4. This CDR3 has 15 amino acids. Germline CDR1 MNHEY, CDR2 SVGAGI.

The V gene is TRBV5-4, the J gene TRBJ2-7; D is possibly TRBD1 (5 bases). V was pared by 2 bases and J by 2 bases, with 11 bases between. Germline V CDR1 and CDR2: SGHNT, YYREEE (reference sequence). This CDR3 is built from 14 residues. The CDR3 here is CASSLNRSTYEQYF. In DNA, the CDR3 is TGTGCCAGCAGCTTAAACAGGTCTACCTACGAGCAGTACTTC. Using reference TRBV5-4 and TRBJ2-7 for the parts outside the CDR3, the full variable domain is ETGVTQSPTHLIKTRGQQVTLRCSSQSGHNTVSWYQQALGQGPQFIFQYYREEENGRGNFPPRFSGLQFPNYSSELNVNALELDDSALYLCASSLNRSTYEQYFGPGTRLTVT.

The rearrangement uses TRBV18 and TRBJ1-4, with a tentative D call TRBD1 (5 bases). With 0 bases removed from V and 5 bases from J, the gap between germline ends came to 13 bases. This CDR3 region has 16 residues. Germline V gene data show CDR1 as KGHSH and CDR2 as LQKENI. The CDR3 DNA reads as TGTGCCAGCTCACCACCAGGTGGCAGGGAAAATGAAAAACTGTTTTTT. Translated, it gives CASSPPGGRENEKLFF. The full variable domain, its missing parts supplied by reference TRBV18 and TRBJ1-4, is NAGVMQNPRHLVRRRGQEARLRCSPMKGHSHVYWYRQLPEEGLKFMVYLQKENIIDESGMPKERFSAEFPKEGPSILRIQQVVRGDSAAYFCASSPPGGRENEKLFFGSGTQLSVL.

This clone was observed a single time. The CDR3, as DNA: TGCGCCAGCAGCTTGCAGGGGGCAACTAATGAAAAACTGTTTTTT. Encoded protein: CASSLQGATNEKLFF. V is TRBV5-1 and J is TRBJ1-4; 7 bases are a match to TRBD1. CDR1 and CDR2 (germline): SGHRS, YFSETQ. V trimming: 1 base; J trimming: 0 bases; junction bases outside the gene matches: 0. This CDR3 has 15 amino acids.

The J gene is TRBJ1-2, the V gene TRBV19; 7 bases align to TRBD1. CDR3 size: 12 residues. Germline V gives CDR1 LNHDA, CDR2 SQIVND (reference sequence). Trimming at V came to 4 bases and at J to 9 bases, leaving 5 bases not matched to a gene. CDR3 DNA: TGTGCCAGTAGTAACCGACAGGGAAGCTACACCTTC. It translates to CASSNRQGSYTF.

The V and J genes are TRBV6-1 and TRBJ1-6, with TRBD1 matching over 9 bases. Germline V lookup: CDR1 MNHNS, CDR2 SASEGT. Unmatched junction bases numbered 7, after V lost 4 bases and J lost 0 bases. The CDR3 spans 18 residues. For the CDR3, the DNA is TGTGCCAGCAGTGCACCCGGGACAGGGAGCTCCTATAATTCACCCCTCCACTTT. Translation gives CASSAPGTGSSYNSPLHF.